Below, 17 T cell receptor beta chains from the same sample are listed, as sequenced in a study of early T cells in non-severe SARS-CoV-2 infection. One entry per CDR3 protein, called by TCRdb with MiXCR from the 5' RACE reads. Seen here are more than 75,000 distinct CDR3 sequences, around 13% observed once, and the top ten hold roughly 6%. The sample comprised whole blood. These receptors were obtained from an adult who was a healthcare worker with PCR-confirmed SARS-CoV-2 infection or an uninfected control (not recorded which).

The V gene is TRBV6-2 or TRBV6-3, the J gene TRBJ1-5; 11 bases fit TRBD1. This CDR3 region has 17 residues. V shed 6 bases, J shed 5 bases, and the junction held 12 bases outside the gene matches. Germline V gene sequence: CDR1 MNHEY, CDR2 SVGEGT. Here the CDR3 reads CASSSVWDRGFDQPQHF. The CDR3 region has the DNA TGTGCCAGCAGCTCTGTATGGGACAGGGGGTTTGATCAGCCCCAGCATTTT.

The table lists this clonotype with a few counts. The rearrangement uses TRBV2 and TRBJ2-7; D is ambiguous. Germline assignment: CDR1 SNHLY and CDR2 FYNNEI. The V end was cut by 3 bases, the J end by 0 bases, with 6 bases between. There are 13 residues in the CDR3. CDR3 residues: CASSDRVSYEQYF. The CDR3 DNA is TGTGCCAGCAGTGATCGAGTCTCCTACGAGCAGTACTTC. The full variable domain, rest sourced from reference TRBV2 and TRBJ2-7, is EPEVTQTPSHQVTQMGQEVILRCVPISNHLYFYWYRQILGQKVEFLVSFYNNEISEKSEIFDDQFSVERPDGSNFTLKIRSTKLEDSAMYFCASSDRVSYEQYFGPGTRLTVT.

The J gene is TRBJ2-7, the V gene TRBV20-1; D is uncertain. CDR1 and CDR2 from the germline V gene are DFQATT and SNEGSKA (reference sequence). Trimming stripped 3 bases from V and 0 bases from J, with 6 bases between. CDR3 size: 12 residues. CDR3 DNA: TGCAGTGCTAGTAAGGGCTCCTACGAGCAGTACTTC. Translated, it gives CSASKGSYEQYF.

There are many counts of this clonotype. The chain is built from TRBV12-3 or TRBV12-4 and TRBJ2-7, with unresolved D. The CDR3 is 15 amino acids. V shed 1 base and J shed 1 base, with 11 bases lying between them. In nucleotides, the CDR3 is TGTGCCAGCAGTTTAGGGACCGGGCGGTCCTACGAGCAGTACTTC. This encodes CASSLGTGRSYEQYF.

The chain carries TRBV12-3 or TRBV12-4 and TRBJ1-5; D is unclear. V lost 4 bases and J 5 bases, leaving 12 bases between the germline ends. CDR3 length: 14 amino acids. The CDR3 protein is CASSSINGHQPQHF. Here the CDR3 DNA reads TGTGCCAGCAGTTCTATTAACGGGCATCAGCCCCAGCATTTT.

As regards this clonotype: One base away lies a much larger clone, so this may be a sequencing read error. V and J are TRBV12-3 or TRBV12-4 and TRBJ2-1; D unclear. Trimming took 6 bases from V and 0 from J, leaving 18 bases between them. This CDR3 is built from 17 residues. The CDR3 DNA sequence: TGTGCCAGCAGCTCAAGGGTGCGGAGTCCCTCCTACAATGAGCAGTTCTTC. It is translated as CASSSRVRSPSYNEQFF.

The genes are TRBV7-8 and TRBJ2-7, with D perhaps TRBD1 (6 bases). There are 12 residues in the CDR3. V lost 5 bases and J lost 3, with 8 bases in between. Germline loops: CDR1 SGHVS, CDR2 FQNEAQ. CDR3 sequence: CASSEGDYEQYF. DNA for the CDR3: TGTGCCAGCAGCGAGGGGGACTACGAGCAGTACTTC. The full variable domain, with the rest looked up from reference TRBV7-8 and TRBJ2-7, is GAGVSQSPRYKVAKRGQDVALRCDPISGHVSLFWYQQALGQGPEFLTYFQNEAQLDKSGLPSDRFFAERPEGSVSTLKIQRTQQEDSAVYLCASSEGDYEQYFGPGTRLTVT.

This clonotype was observed at least ten times. The V gene is TRBV12-3 or TRBV12-4, the J gene TRBJ2-5; D call uncertain. The germline V and J ends were trimmed by 6 bases and 7 bases, with 9 bases remaining between them. The CDR3 spans 11 residues. Written as DNA, the CDR3 is TGTGCCAGCAGCCCCTCCGGGACCCAGTACTTC. It translates to CASSPSGTQYF.

This clonotype was counted only a few times. The chain links TRBV3-1 to TRBJ1-6, with TRBD1 identical over 8 bases. From germline, CDR1 is LGHDT and CDR2 YNNKEL (reference sequence). The CDR3 has 16 residues. Trimming cost V 1 base and J 9 bases; bases outside gene matches: 8. The CDR3 protein is CASSQGLEDRVSPLHF. The CDR3 nucleotides read TGTGCCAGCAGCCAAGGGCTCGAGGACAGGGTTTCACCCCTCCACTTT. The full variable domain, completed using reference TRBV3-1 and TRBJ1-6, is DTAVSQTPKYLVTQMGNDKSIKCEQNLGHDTMYWYKQDSKKFLKIMFSYNNKELIINETVPNRFSPKSPDKAHLNLHINSLELGDSAVYFCASSQGLEDRVSPLHFGNGTRLTVT.

The chain recombines TRBV3-1 with TRBJ2-7; the D is unclear. The CDR3 length is 14 residues. Between the trimmed V and J ends, which lost 1 base and 6 bases, there was a span of 13 bases. The germline V gene has CDR1 LGHDT and CDR2 YNNKEL (reference sequence). The CDR3 sequence: CASSQATQSTEQYF. CDR3 sequence (DNA): TGTGCCAGCAGCCAAGCGACGCAGTCCACCGAGCAGTACTTC.

This clonotype was detected a few times. This chain connects TRBV20-1 to TRBJ2-1; D possibly corresponds to TRBD1 (5 bases). CDR3 length equals 14 residues. V dropped 5 bases and J dropped 8 bases, with 19 bases sitting between them. Germline V gives CDR1 DFQATT, CDR2 SNEGSKA (reference sequence). Here the CDR3 reads CSARSGPAGDEQFF. The CDR3 DNA is TGCAGTGCTCGTTCAGGGCCCGCTGGGGATGAGCAGTTCTTC.

This clonotype was counted only a few times. V gene TRBV5-1 combines with J gene TRBJ1-1; D uncertain. The V and J ends lost 0 bases and 5 bases respectively, with 20 bases between them. Germline-derived CDR1 and CDR2 are SGHRS and YFSETQ. The CDR3 is 17 amino acids. The CDR3: CASSLGVESQRNTEAFF. In DNA, the CDR3 is TGCGCCAGCAGCTTGGGGGTTGAGTCCCAGCGGAATACTGAAGCTTTCTTT.

This clonotype came up a few times. The J gene is TRBJ2-1, the V gene TRBV24-1; 13 bases match TRBD2. The CDR3 sequence is 16 residues long. The V and J ends lost 5 bases and 2 bases, in that order; junction bases with no gene match: 2. Germline V gives CDR1 KGHDR, CDR2 SFDVKD. The chain's CDR3 is CATSGGTSGAYNEQFF. The CDR3 DNA reads TGTGCCACCAGTGGCGGGACTAGCGGGGCCTACAATGAGCAGTTCTTC.

The chain uses TRBV20-1 and TRBJ2-7; D gene uncertain. CDR3 length equals 15 residues. Trimming pared 5 bases from V and 0 bases from J, leaving 17 bases between. Per germline, CDR1 DFQATT and CDR2 SNEGSKA (reference sequence). The CDR3 is CSAFPGPMNSYEQYF. CDR3 DNA sequence: TGCAGTGCTTTCCCCGGGCCGATGAACTCCTACGAGCAGTACTTC.

The rearrangement uses TRBV20-1 and TRBJ2-3; 10 bases align to TRBD2. J was trimmed by 4 bases and V by 5 bases; bases with no gene match: 12. CDR3 length: 16 amino acids. Germline CDR1 is DFQATT and CDR2 is SNEGSKA (reference sequence). CDR3 sequence reads: CSARMASGGVADTQYF. CDR3 DNA: TGCAGTGCTCGGATGGCGAGCGGGGGGGTTGCAGATACGCAGTATTTT.

There are many counts of this clonotype. The chain links TRBV28 to TRBJ2-1, with D tentatively TRBD2 (5 bases). V was pared by 7 bases and J by 4 bases, with 23 bases between. The CDR3 loop spans 17 amino acids. Germline-derived CDR1 and CDR2 are MDHEN and SYDVKM. Here the CDR3 reads CASILGRAGVYYNEQFF. Here the CDR3 DNA reads TGTGCCAGCATACTCGGGCGGGCAGGAGTCTATTACAATGAGCAGTTCTTC.

This clonotype was observed a few times. V and J are TRBV24-1 and TRBJ2-3; TRBD1 might be the D (6 bases). V was trimmed by 5 bases and J by 1 base, leaving 9 bases between them. This CDR3 has 14 residues. Germline-derived CDR1 and CDR2 are KGHDR and SFDVKD. In DNA form, the CDR3 reads TGTGCCACCAGTGGCTCAGGGGGCACAGATACGCAGTATTTT. Encoded protein: CATSGSGGTDTQYF.